These 2 T cell receptor beta chains were all obtained from the same sample, sequenced in a study of CD8 T cells in ankylosing spondylitis. These receptors have no known antigen. Study-wide results and caveats: A motif in TCR beta, a set of eight highly homologous variants, appeared characteristic of ankylosing spondylitis blood.

Via MiXCR, TCRdb re-called the 5' RACE reads, giving one row per CDR3 protein. There are over 700,000 distinct CDR3 sequences in the sample; about 20% occur only once, and around 19% lies in the top ten. Sequenced: blood, either unsorted or a sorted T cell fraction (not recorded which). These receptor sequences come from a male donor with ankylosing spondylitis.

The chain has TRBV20-1 and TRBJ2-3; D possibly uses TRBD1 or TRBD2 (5 bases each). Between the trimmed V and J ends, which lost 3 bases and 0 bases, there was a span of 10 bases. Germline CDR1 and CDR2: DFQATT and SNEGSKA (reference sequence). CDR3 length: 14 amino acids. The CDR3 DNA follows: TGCAGTGCTAGTAGGGACGGTAGCACAGATACGCAGTATTTT. Translation: CSASRDGSTDTQYF.

The rearrangement joins TRBV4-1 to TRBJ2-5; 8 nucleotides align to TRBD2. Germline V lookup: CDR1 MGHRA, CDR2 YSYEKL. The ends lost 0 bases at V and 7 bases at J; junction bases unmatched: 13. This CDR3 region has 17 residues. CDR3: CASSQDQSGGQPWTQYF. In nucleotides, the CDR3 is TGCGCCAGCAGCCAAGATCAAAGCGGGGGACAACCTTGGACCCAGTACTTC.